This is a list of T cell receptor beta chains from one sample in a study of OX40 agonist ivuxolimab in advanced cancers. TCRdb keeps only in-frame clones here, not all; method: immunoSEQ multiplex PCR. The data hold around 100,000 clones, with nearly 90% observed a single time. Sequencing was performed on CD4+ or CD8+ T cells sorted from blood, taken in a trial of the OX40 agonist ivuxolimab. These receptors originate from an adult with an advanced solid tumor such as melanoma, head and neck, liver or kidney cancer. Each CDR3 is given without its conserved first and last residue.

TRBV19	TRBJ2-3	ASSIPPPSGTQY
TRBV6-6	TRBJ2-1	ASRVENEQF
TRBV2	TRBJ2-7	ASGAELAIEQY
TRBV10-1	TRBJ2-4	ASSDLSRLKNIQY
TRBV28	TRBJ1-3	ASSGQGHGNTIY
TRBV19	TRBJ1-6	ASRKVAGTGNSPLH
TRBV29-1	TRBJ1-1	SVGDLEAF
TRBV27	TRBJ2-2	ASSLRVGVGTGELF
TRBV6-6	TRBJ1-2	ASSYSGNLGNYGYT
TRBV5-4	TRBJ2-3	ASSLPGRQGLGDTQY
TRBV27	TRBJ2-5	ASSPILAGYQETQY
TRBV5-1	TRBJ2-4	ASSPSGGAVSKNIQY
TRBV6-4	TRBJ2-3	ASSWTSGNGDTQY
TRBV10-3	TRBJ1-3	AISSTGGNTIY
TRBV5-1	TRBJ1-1	ASTRDGEDTEAF
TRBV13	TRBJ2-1	ASSLEPGGSEQF
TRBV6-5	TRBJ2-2	ASSYRGLIGELF
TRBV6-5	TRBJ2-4	ASSSGGPNIQY
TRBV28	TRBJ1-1	ASRSSGRTEAF
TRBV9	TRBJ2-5	ASSVDQETQY
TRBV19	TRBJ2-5	ASSKLPGQGQETQY
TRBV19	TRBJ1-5	ASSILLGPQH
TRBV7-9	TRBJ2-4	ASSPWDRAKNIQY
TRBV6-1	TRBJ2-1	ASSEFSTGPYNEQF
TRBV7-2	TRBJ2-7	ASRPVGQSYEQY
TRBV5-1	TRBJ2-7	ASSLVGDSSYEQY
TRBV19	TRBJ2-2	AIRDLNTGELF
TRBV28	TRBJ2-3	ASSEDSASTDTQY